These 9 T cell receptor beta chains were all obtained from the same sample, sequenced in a study of cytomegalovirus exposure and HLA in healthy donors. Use of 60 Vbeta and 13 Jbeta primers characterized the PCR. The table came from immunoSEQ multiplex PCR; TCRdb's copy has only in-frame clones and leaves some out. Here the sample spans about 140,000 clones, about 76% being singletons. Source material: PBMCs. These receptors all stem from a man aged 18 to 30 in good health and CMV-seronegative.

The gene calls are TRBV5-1 and TRBJ2-3, with a tentative D call TRBD2 (5 bases). Trimming removed 4 bases at V and 0 bases at J, with 15 bases between. The CDR3 is 16 residues long. The germline V gene encodes CDR1 SGHRS and CDR2 YFSETQ. CDR3 amino acids: CASSPRASLSTDTQYF. The CDR3 DNA is TGCGCCAGCAGCCCGCGGGCTAGCCTAAGCACAGATACGCAGTATTTT.

This rearrangement joins TRBV4-1 to TRBJ2-7; D is unclear. V gave up 0 bases and J gave up 3 bases, with 12 bases separating them. Germline-derived CDR1 and CDR2 are MGHRA and YSYEKL. The CDR3 extends over 15 amino acids. The CDR3 region is CASSQDSLLVYEQYF. In DNA, the CDR3 is TGCGCCAGCAGCCAAGATTCACTATTGGTCTACGAGCAGTACTTC.

The chain recombines TRBV29-1 with TRBJ2-2, with a weak D call TRBD1 (6 bases). V lost 7 bases to trimming and J lost 5 bases, with 11 bases between them. CDR3 length: 12 residues. Per germline, CDR1 SQVTM and CDR2 ANQGSEA. This chain's CDR3 is CSARQGTGELFF. CDR3 DNA: TGCAGCGCCAGGCAGGGGACCGGGGAGCTGTTTTTT.

A few counts support this clone. The gene calls are TRBV18 and TRBJ1-5; the match to TRBD1 covers 7 bases. The J segment lost 4 bases and the V segment lost 3 bases, leaving 9 bases of the junction unmatched. The CDR3 has 16 residues. Germline V gives CDR1 KGHSH, CDR2 LQKENI. The CDR3 sequence: CASSPQGRQGNQPQHF. The CDR3 DNA reads as TGTGCCAGCTCACCCCAGGGCCGACAGGGAAATCAGCCCCAGCATTTT.

This clone was seen a handful of times. The J gene is TRBJ1-4, the V gene TRBV7-9; D is possibly TRBD1 (5 bases). Trimming took off 7 bases at V and 1 base at J, with 13 bases between the two ends. This CDR3 comprises 15 residues. Germline assignment: CDR1 SEHNR and CDR2 FQNEAQ (reference sequence). CDR3 protein: CASTFTGETNEKLFF. The CDR3 DNA reads as TGTGCCAGCACATTCACGGGGGAAACTAATGAAAAACTGTTTTTT. Complete variable domain (other parts from reference TRBV7-9 and TRBJ1-4): DTGVSQNPRHKITKRGQNVTFRCDPISEHNRLYWYRQTLGQGPEFLTYFQNEAQLEKSRLLSDRFSAERPKGSFSTLEIQRTEQGDSAMYLCASTFTGETNEKLFFGSGTQLSVL.

This clone was picked up a small number of times. The chain is built from TRBV6-6 and TRBJ1-1; D is undetermined. CDR1 is MNHNY and CDR2 is SVGAGI in the germline V gene (reference sequence). The CDR3 loop spans 13 amino acids. V dropped 2 bases and J dropped 1 base, with 5 bases sitting between them. CDR3 sequence reads: CASSYEPNTEAFF. The CDR3 region has the DNA TGTGCCAGCAGTTACGAGCCGAACACTGAAGCTTTCTTT.

The V call is TRBV5-1, the J call TRBJ1-2, with D possibly being TRBD1 (6 bases). Germline V gives CDR1 SGHRS, CDR2 YFSETQ. V lost 0 bases and J lost 5, with 14 bases in between. The CDR3 sequence is 15 residues long. The CDR3 loop is CASSLAPGAEYGYTF. In DNA form, the CDR3 reads TGCGCCAGCAGCTTGGCCCCAGGGGCGGAGTATGGCTACACCTTC.

The gene calls are TRBV2 and TRBJ2-1; 8 nucleotides line up with TRBD2. Germline V lookup: CDR1 SNHLY, CDR2 FYNNEI. The CDR3 loop spans 13 amino acids. V gave up 10 bases and J gave up 7 bases; unmatched junction bases: 9. The CDR3 sequence is CAIREGGLNEQFF. The CDR3 region has the DNA TGTGCCATACGGGAGGGTGGGTTGAATGAGCAGTTCTTC. Based on the CDR3 plus reference TRBV2 and TRBJ2-1, the full variable domain is EPEVTQTPSHQVTQMGQEVILRCVPISNHLYFYWYRQILGQKVEFLVSFYNNEISEKSEIFDDQFSVERPDGSNFTLKIRSTKLEDSAMYFCAIREGGLNEQFFGPGTRLTVL.

The CDR3 DNA reads as TGCGCCAGTTCCGGACTAGTCTCCACCGGGGAGCTGTTTTTT. Amino acid sequence: CASSGLVSTGELFF. J is TRBJ2-2 and V is TRBV5-1; the match to TRBD2 covers 7 bases. Trimming cost V 8 bases and J 4 bases; bases outside gene matches: 8. CDR1 SGHRS and CDR2 YFSETQ come from the germline V gene. The CDR3 totals 14 residues.